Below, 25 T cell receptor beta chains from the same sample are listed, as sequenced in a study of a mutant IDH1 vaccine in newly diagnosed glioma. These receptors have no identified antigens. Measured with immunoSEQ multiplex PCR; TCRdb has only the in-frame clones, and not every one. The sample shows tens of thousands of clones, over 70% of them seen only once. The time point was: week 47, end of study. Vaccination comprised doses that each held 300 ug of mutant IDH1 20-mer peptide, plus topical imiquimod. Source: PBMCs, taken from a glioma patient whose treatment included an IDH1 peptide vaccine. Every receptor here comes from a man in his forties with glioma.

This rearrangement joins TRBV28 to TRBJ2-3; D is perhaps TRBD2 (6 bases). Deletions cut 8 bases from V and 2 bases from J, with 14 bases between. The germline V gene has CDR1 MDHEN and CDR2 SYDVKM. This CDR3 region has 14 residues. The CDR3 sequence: CASRGERNTDTQYF. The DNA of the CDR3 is TGTGCCAGCCGCGGGGAGCGGAACACAGATACGCAGTATTTT.

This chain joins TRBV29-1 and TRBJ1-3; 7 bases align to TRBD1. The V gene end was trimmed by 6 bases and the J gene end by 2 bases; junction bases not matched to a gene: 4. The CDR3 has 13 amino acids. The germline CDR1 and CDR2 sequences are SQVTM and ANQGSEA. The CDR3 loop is CSVGQGAGNTIYF. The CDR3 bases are TGCAGCGTGGGCCAGGGGGCTGGAAACACCATATATTTT.

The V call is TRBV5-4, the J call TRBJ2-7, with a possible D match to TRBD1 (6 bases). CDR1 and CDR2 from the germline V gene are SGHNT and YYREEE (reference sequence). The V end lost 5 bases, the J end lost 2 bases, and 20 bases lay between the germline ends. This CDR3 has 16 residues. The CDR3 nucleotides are TGTGCCAGCAGTGATTCTCAGGGGATTAAGGCCTACGAGCAGTACTTC. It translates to CASSDSQGIKAYEQYF.

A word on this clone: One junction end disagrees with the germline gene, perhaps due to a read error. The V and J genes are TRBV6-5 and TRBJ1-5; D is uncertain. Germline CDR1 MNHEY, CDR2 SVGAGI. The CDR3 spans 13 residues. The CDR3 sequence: CASSFKGNQLQHF. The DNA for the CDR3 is TGTGCCAGCAGTTTTAAGGGAAATCAGCTCCAGCATTTT.

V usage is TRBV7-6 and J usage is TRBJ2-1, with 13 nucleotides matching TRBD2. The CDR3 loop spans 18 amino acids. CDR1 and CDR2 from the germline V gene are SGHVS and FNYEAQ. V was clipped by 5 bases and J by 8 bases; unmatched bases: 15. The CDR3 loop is CASSERLGTSGISDEQFF. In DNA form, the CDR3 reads TGTGCCAGCAGCGAGCGGCTTGGGACTAGCGGGATTAGCGATGAGCAGTTCTTC.

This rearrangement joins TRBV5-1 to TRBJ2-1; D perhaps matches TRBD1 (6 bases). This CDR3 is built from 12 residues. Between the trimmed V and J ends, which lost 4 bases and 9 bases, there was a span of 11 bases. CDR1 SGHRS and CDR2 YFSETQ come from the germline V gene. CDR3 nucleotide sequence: TGCGCCAGCAGCGCTCAGGGGAGTGAGCAGTTCTTC. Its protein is CASSAQGSEQFF. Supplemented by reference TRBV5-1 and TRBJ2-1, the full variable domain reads KAGVTQTPRYLIKTRGQQVTLSCSPISGHRSVSWYQQTPGQGLQFLFEYFSETQRNKGNFPGRFSGRQFSNSRSEMNVSTLELGDSALYLCASSAQGSEQFFGPGTRLTVL.

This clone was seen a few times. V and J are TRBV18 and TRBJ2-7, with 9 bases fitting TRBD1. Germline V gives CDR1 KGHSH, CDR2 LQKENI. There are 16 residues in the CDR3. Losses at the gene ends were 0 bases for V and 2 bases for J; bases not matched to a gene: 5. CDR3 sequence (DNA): TGTGCCAGCTCACCACCTGGGACAGGGTCCCCCTACGAGCAGTACTTC. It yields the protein CASSPPGTGSPYEQYF.

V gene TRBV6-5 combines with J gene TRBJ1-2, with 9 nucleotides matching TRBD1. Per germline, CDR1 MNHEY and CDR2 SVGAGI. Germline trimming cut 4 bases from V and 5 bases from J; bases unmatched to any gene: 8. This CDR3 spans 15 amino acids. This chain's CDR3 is CASSFRGQGHYGYTF. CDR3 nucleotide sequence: TGTGCCAGCAGTTTCAGGGGACAGGGTCATTATGGCTACACCTTC.

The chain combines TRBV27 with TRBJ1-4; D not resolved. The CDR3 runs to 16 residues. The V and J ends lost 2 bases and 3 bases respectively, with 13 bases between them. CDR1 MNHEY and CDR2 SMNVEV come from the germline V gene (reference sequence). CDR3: CASSLMGGLPNEKLFF. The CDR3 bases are TGTGCCAGCAGTTTAATGGGAGGGTTACCTAATGAAAAACTGTTTTTT.

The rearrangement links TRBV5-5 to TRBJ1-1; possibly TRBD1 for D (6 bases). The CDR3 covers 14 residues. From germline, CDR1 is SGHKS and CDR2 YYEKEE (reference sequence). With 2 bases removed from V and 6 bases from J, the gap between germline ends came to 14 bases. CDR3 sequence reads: CASSFDRIGAEAFF. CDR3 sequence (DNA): TGTGCCAGCAGCTTCGACAGGATTGGGGCTGAAGCTTTCTTT.

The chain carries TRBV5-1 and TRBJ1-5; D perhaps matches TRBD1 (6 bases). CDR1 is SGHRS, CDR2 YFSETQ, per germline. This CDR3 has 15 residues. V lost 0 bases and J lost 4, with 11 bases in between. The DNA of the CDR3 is TGCGCCAGCAGCTTGGTCCCGGGGGCGAATCAGCCCCAGCATTTT. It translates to CASSLVPGANQPQHF.

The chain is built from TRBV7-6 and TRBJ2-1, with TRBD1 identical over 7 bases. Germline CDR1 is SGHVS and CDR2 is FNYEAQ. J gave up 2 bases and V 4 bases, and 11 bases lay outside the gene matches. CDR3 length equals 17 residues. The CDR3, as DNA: TGTGCCAGCAGCTCAGAGGAGACAGGGATAGCCTACAATGAGCAGTTCTTC. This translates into CASSSEETGIAYNEQFF.

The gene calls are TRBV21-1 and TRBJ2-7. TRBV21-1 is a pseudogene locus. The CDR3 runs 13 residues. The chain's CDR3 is CASSKGGFYEQYV. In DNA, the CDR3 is TGTGCCAGCAGCAAAGGGGGTTTCTACGAGCAGTACGTC.

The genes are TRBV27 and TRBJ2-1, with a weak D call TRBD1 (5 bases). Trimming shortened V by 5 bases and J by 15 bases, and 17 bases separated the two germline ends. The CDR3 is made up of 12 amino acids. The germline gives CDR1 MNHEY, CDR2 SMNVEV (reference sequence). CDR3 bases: TGTGCCAGCAGTCCGCAGGGTTTCGGCGGGTTCTTC. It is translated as CASSPQGFGGFF.

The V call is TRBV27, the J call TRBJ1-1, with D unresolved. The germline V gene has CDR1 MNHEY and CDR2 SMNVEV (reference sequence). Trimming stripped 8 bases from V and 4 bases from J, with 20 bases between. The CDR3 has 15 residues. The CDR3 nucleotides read TGTGCCAGCGCCAAGACGGCGGGTCGGAGCACTGAAGCTTTCTTT. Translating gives CASAKTAGRSTEAFF.

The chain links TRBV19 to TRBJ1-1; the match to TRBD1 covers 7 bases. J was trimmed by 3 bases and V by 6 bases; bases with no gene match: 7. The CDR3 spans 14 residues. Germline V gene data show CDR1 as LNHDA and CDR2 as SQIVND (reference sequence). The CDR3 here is CASSPTGSDTEAFF. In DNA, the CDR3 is TGTGCCAGTAGCCCGACAGGGTCGGACACTGAAGCTTTCTTT.

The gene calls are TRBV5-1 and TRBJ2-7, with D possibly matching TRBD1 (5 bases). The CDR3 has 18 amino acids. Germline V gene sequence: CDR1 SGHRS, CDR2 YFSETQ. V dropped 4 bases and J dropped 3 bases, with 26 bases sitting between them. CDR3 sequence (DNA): TGCGCCAGCAGCCCCAACGCTATGACAGACCTAACTTACTACGAGCAGTACTTC. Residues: CASSPNAMTDLTYYEQYF.

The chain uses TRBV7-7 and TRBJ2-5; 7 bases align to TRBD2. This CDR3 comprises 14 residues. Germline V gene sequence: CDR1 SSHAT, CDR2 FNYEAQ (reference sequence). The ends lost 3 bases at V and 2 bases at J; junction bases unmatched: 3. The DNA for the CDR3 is TGTGCCAGCAGCTTGGGCGGGAGTCAAGAGACCCAGTACTTC. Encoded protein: CASSLGGSQETQYF. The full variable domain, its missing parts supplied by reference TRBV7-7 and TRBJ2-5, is GAGVSQSPRYKVTKRGQDVTLRCDPISSHATLYWYQQALGQGPEFLTYFNYEAQPDKSGLPSDRFSAERPEGSISTLTIQRTEQRDSAMYRCASSLGGSQETQYFGPGTRLLVL.

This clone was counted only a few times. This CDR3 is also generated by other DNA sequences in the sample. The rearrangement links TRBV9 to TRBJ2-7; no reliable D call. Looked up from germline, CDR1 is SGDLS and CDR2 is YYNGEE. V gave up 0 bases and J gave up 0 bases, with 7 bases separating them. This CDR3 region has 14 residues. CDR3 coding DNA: TGTGCCAGCAGCGTAGGTGTCAGCTCCTACGAGCAGTACTTC. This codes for CASSVGVSSYEQYF. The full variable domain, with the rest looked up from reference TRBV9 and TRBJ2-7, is DSGVTQTPKHLITATGQRVTLRCSPRSGDLSVYWYQQSLDQGLQFLIQYYNGEERAKGNILERFSAQQFPDLHSELNLSSLELGDSALYFCASSVGVSSYEQYFGPGTRLTVT.

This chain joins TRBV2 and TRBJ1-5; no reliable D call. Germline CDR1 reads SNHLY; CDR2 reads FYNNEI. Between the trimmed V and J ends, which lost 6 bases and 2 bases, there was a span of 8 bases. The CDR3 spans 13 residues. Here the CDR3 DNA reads TGTGCCAGCAGCGTTGGACGCAATCAGCCCCAGCATTTT. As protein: CASSVGRNQPQHF. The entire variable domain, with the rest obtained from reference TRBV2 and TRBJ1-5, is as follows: EPEVTQTPSHQVTQMGQEVILRCVPISNHLYFYWYRQILGQKVEFLVSFYNNEISEKSEIFDDQFSVERPDGSNFTLKIRSTKLEDSAMYFCASSVGRNQPQHFGDGTRLSIL.

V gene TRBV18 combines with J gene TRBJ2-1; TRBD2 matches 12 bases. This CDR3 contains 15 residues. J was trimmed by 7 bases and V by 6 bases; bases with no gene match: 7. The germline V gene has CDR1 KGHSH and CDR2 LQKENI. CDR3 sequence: CASSPTSGSRNEQFF. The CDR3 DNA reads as TGTGCCAGCTCCCCGACTAGCGGGAGTCGAAATGAGCAGTTCTTC.

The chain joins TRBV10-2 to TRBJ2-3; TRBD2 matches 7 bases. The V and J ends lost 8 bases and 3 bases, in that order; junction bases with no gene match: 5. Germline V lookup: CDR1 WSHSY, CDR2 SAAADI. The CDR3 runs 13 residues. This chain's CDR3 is CASRGVGTDTQYF. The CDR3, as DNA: TGCGCCAGCCGGGGGGTAGGGACAGATACGCAGTATTTT.

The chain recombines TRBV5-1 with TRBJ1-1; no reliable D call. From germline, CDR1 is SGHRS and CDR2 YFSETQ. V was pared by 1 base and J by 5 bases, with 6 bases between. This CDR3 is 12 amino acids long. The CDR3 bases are TGCGCCAGCAGCTTGACGAGGACTGAAGCTTTCTTT. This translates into CASSLTRTEAFF.

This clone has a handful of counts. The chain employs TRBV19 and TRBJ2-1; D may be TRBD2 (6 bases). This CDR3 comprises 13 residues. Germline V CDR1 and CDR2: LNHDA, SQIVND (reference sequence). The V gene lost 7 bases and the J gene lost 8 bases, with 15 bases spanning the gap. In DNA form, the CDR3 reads TGTGCCAGTACTTGGGGCTCTAGCGATGAGCAGTTCTTC. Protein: CASTWGSSDEQFF.

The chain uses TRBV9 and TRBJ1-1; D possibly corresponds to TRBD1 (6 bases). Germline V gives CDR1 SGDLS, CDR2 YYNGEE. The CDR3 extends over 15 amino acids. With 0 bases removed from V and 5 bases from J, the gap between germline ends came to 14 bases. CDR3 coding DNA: TGTGCCAGCAGCGTAGCTACCCAGGGGCGGACTGAAGCTTTCTTT. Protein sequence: CASSVATQGRTEAFF.